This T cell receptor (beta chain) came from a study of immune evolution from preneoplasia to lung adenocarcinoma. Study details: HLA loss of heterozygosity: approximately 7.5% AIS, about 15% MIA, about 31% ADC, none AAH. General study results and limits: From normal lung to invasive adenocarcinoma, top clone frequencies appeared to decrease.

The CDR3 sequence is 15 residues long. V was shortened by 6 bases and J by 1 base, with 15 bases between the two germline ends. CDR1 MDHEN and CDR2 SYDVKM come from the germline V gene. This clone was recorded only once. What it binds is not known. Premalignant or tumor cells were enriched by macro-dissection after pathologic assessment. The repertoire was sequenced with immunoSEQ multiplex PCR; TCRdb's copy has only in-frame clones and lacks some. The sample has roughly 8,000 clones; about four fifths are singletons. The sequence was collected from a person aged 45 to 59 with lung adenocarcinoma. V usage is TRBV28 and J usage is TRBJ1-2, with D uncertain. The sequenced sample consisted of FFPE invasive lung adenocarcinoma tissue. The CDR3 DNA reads TGTGCCAGCAGCCCATATGCTACACGTAACTATGGCTACACCTTC. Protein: CASSPYATRNYGYTF.